This is a list of T cell receptor beta chains from one sample in a study of blood T cells in healthy people across ages. In TCRdb, the 5' RACE reads were re-called with MiXCR into one record per CDR3 protein. The sample yields roughly 1.9 million distinct CDR3 sequences, roughly two fifths seen once. Sequencing was done on a sample of blood. Receptors originate from a human donor in good health. The CDR3 runs from the conserved cysteine through the conserved F or W. A D gene is named only where the DNA matches it firmly. Clone sizes are given selectively: once, few, many, or a class where the clone is expanded.

v_call	clone_size	d_call	j_call	cdr3_aa	cdr3_nt
TRBV24-1	-	-	TRBJ1-1	CAAAGGSNTEAFF	TGTGCCGCGGCGGGGGGGTCAAACACTGAAGCTTTCTTT
TRBV20-1	-	TRBD2	TRBJ2-3	CSASYTGLAGTDTQYF	TGCAGTGCTAGCTACACTGGACTAGCGGGTACAGATACGCAGTATTTT
TRBV7-9	-	-	TRBJ1-2	CASSLAQWGYTF	TGTGCCAGCAGCTTAGCCCAGTGGGGCTACACCTTC
TRBV29-1	-	-	TRBJ1-2	CSADLQVSDSSGYYGYTF	TGCAGCGCGGATTTACAGGTTTCGGACAGTTCGGGCTACTATGGCTACACCTTC
TRBV19	once	TRBD1	TRBJ2-7	CAGIQTGGEIYEQYF	TGTGCCGGGATACAGACAGGGGGGGAAATCTACGAGCAGTACTTC
TRBV10-3	-	-	TRBJ1-1	CAIRGDTQNTEAFF	TGTGCCATCAGGGGGGACACACAGAACACTGAAGCTTTCTTT
TRBV29-1	many	TRBD2	TRBJ2-5	CSVEQSGGETQYF	TGCAGCGTTGAACAATCGGGGGGTGAGACCCAGTACTTC
TRBV20-1	-	TRBD1	TRBJ2-4	CSVEGQPIAKDIQYF	TGCAGTGTAGAGGGACAGCCCATAGCCAAAGACATTCAGTACTTC
TRBV7-2	many	-	TRBJ2-6	CASSPQGGTGANVLTF	TGTGCCAGCAGCCCCCAGGGGGGAACTGGGGCCAACGTCCTGACTTTC
TRBV7-9	once	TRBD1	TRBJ1-2	CASSRTGGHGYTF	TGTGCCAGCAGCCGTACAGGGGGTCATGGCTACACCTTC
TRBV10-3	-	-	TRBJ1-2	CAISGRPGGYTF	TGTGCCATCAGTGGACGGCCGGGGGGCTACACCTTC
TRBV6-5	few	-	TRBJ2-7	CASSSDHILGEQYF	TGTGCCAGCAGTTCGGACCATATCTTGGGCGAGCAGTACTTC
TRBV20-1	-	-	TRBJ2-7	CSAPLREYMDEQYF	TGCAGTGCGCCCCTCAGGGAATATATGGACGAGCAGTACTTC
TRBV4-2	few	-	TRBJ2-4	CASSQLGLMGNIQYF	TGTGCCAGCAGCCAACTTGGACTGATGGGGAACATTCAGTACTTC
TRBV7-9	-	-	TRBJ1-2	CASSPRRQAAGYTF	TGTGCCAGCAGTCCCAGGAGGCAGGCCGCTGGCTACACCTTC
TRBV7-2	many	-	TRBJ1-2	CASSPGHNYGYTF	TGTGCCAGCAGTCCCGGACACAACTATGGCTACACCTTC
TRBV20-1	-	-	TRBJ2-1	CSAREYRDNEQFF	TGCAGTGCTAGAGAATACAGGGACAATGAGCAGTTCTTC
TRBV7-9	few	-	TRBJ1-5	CASSLIADNQPQHF	TGTGCCAGCAGCTTAATAGCGGACAATCAGCCCCAGCATTTT
TRBV12-3/TRBV12-4	-	TRBD2	TRBJ2-3	CASSPIAGGRDTQYF	TGTGCCAGTAGCCCAATAGCGGGGGGGCGAGATACGCAGTATTTT
TRBV29-1	once	-	TRBJ2-6	CSVETLSSGANVLTF	TGCAGCGTTGAAACACTCTCCTCTGGGGCCAACGTCCTGACTTTC
TRBV25-1	-	-	TRBJ2-5	CASSDPRQEQETQYF	TGTGCCAGCAGTGACCCCCGACAGGAACAAGAGACCCAGTACTTC
TRBV7-9	-	TRBD1	TRBJ2-7	CASSYPSTGTEQYF	TGTGCCAGCAGCTACCCCTCGACAGGGACCGAGCAGTACTTC
TRBV29-1	-	TRBD1	TRBJ2-1	CSGLTSGGLYNEQFF	TGCAGCGGCCTAACCTCAGGGGGCCTCTACAATGAGCAGTTCTTC
TRBV5-1	-	TRBD1	TRBJ2-1	CASSIGQGYNNEQFF	TGCGCCAGCAGCATAGGACAGGGGTATAACAATGAGCAGTTCTTC
TRBV9	-	-	TRBJ1-6	CASSPLPGPLGSPLHF	TGTGCCAGCAGCCCTCTGCCAGGCCCTCTGGGGTCACCCCTCCACTTT
TRBV2	-	-	TRBJ1-2	CASRREGANYGYTF	TGTGCCAGCAGGAGGGAGGGTGCTAACTATGGCTACACCTTC
TRBV12-5	-	-	TRBJ2-6	CASGLTPFTGANVLTF	TGTGCTAGTGGTTTGACTCCGTTTACTGGGGCCAACGTCCTGACTTTC
TRBV12-3/TRBV12-4	few	-	TRBJ2-7	CASSLSPVFYEQYF	TGTGCCAGCAGTTTATCCCCGGTTTTCTACGAGCAGTACTTC
TRBV19	-	-	TRBJ1-2	CASRPLERDGYTF	TGTGCCAGTCGCCCCCTCGAACGGGATGGCTACACCTTC
TRBV20-1	few	TRBD2	TRBJ2-1	CSARDSLRAGGINEQFF	TGCAGTGCTAGAGATTCCCTTCGGGCGGGGGGGATAAATGAGCAGTTCTTC
TRBV7-2	-	-	TRBJ2-3	CASSLGVGFGTDTQYF	TGTGCCAGCAGCTTGGGGGTGGGTTTCGGAACAGATACGCAGTATTTT
TRBV11-1	-	-	TRBJ2-5	CASSLSLVGEETQYF	TGTGCCAGCAGCTTAAGCTTGGTAGGGGAAGAGACCCAGTACTTC
TRBV2	few	-	TRBJ1-5	CASSAAGGDGQPQHF	TGTGCCAGCAGTGCCGCGGGGGGCGATGGTCAGCCCCAGCATTTT
TRBV5-1	-	TRBD1	TRBJ2-7	CASSWDRGRLYEQYF	TGCGCCAGCAGCTGGGACAGGGGGCGTCTCTACGAGCAGTACTTC
TRBV7-2	many	-	TRBJ2-3	CASSLVGPTDTQYF	TGTGCCAGCAGCTTAGTTGGGCCCACAGATACGCAGTATTTT
TRBV29-1	many	-	TRBJ2-1	CSVDGNLGPYEQFF	TGCAGCGTTGATGGGAACCTGGGTCCATATGAGCAGTTCTTC
TRBV4-3	-	TRBD2	TRBJ2-7	CASSQVAGGPSYEQYF	TGCGCCAGCAGCCAAGTAGCGGGGGGACCCTCCTACGAGCAGTACTTC
TRBV6-2/TRBV6-3	many	-	TRBJ2-7	CASSSPDSYEQYF	TGTGCCAGCAGTTCTCCAGATTCCTACGAGCAGTACTTC
TRBV20-1	-	-	TRBJ1-1	CSARKGASLNTEAFF	TGCAGTGCTAGAAAAGGGGCAAGTCTGAACACTGAAGCTTTCTTT
TRBV5-1	-	TRBD2	TRBJ2-1	CASRSSGGANEQFF	TGCGCCAGCAGAAGTAGCGGGGGGGCGAACGAGCAGTTCTTC
TRBV7-2	-	TRBD2	TRBJ2-7	CASSRRLAGGYEQYF	TGTGCCAGCAGCCGCCGACTAGCGGGGGGCTACGAGCAGTACTTC
TRBV4-3	few	-	TRBJ2-3	CASSQVAGPDTQYF	TGCGCCAGCAGCCAAGTGGCGGGCCCAGATACGCAGTATTTT
TRBV14	-	-	TRBJ2-6	CASSSTIGNRAVFGGANVLTF	TGTGCCAGCAGCTCCACAATTGGGAACAGGGCAGTTTTTGGTGGGGCCAACGTCCTGACTTTC
TRBV6-5	-	-	TRBJ2-7	CASTFTWGDEQYF	TGTGCCAGCACCTTTACGTGGGGAGACGAGCAGTACTTC
TRBV6-6	few	TRBD1	TRBJ1-1	CASSSGTGVIDTEAFF	TGTGCCAGCAGTAGTGGGACAGGGGTTATAGACACTGAAGCTTTCTTT
TRBV12-3/TRBV12-4	-	TRBD1	TRBJ1-1	CASSRQGTMEGAFF	TGTGCCAGCAGCAGACAGGGTACGATGGAGGGAGCTTTCTTT
TRBV29-1	-	-	TRBJ2-5	CSVRLVLQETQYF	TGCAGCGTTAGGTTAGTCCTCCAAGAGACCCAGTACTTC
TRBV6-2/TRBV6-3	few	-	TRBJ1-1	CASRTETYTEAFF	TGTGCCAGCAGGACAGAGACCTACACTGAAGCTTTCTTT
TRBV7-8	few	-	TRBJ2-7	CASSLARLNPYEQYF	TGTGCCAGCAGCTTAGCGAGACTAAACCCCTACGAGCAGTACTTC
TRBV2	-	-	TRBJ2-3	CASRATSNTQYF	TGTGCCAGCAGGGCTACTAGTAATACGCAGTATTTT
TRBV29-1	many	-	TRBJ2-3	CSADEGGTDTQYF	TGCAGCGCAGACGAGGGAGGCACAGATACGCAGTATTTT
TRBV20-1	-	TRBD1	TRBJ1-5	CSATRGLNQPQHF	TGCAGTGCTACCAGGGGGCTCAATCAGCCCCAGCATTTT
TRBV27	few	-	TRBJ1-5	CASSLLGSETGMGQPQHF	TGTGCCAGCAGTCTATTAGGAAGCGAAACAGGGATGGGTCAGCCCCAGCATTTT